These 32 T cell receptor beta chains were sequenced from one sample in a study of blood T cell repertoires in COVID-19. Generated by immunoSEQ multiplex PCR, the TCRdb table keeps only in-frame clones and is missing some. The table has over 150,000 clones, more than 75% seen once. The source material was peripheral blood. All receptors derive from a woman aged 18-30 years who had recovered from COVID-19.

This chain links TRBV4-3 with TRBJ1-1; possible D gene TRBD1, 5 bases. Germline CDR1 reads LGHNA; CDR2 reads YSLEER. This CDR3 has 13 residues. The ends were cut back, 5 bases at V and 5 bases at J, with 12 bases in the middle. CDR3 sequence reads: CASSNGAGTEAFF. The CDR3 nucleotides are TGCGCCAGCAGCAATGGGGCGGGGACTGAAGCTTTCTTT.

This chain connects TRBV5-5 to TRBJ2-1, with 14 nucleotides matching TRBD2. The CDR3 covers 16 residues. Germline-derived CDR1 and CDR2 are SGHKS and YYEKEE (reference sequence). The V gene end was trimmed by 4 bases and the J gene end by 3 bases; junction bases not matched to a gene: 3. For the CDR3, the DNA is TGTGCCAGCAGCGCGGGGACTAGCGGGAGCTACAATGAGCAGTTCTTC. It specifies CASSAGTSGSYNEQFF.

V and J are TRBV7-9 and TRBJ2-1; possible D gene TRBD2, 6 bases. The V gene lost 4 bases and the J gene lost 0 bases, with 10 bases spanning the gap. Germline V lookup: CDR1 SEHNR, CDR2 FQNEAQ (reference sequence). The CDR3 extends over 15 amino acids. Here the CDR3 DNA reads TGTGCCAGCAGCTCCCCGCGGGACTCCTACAATGAGCAGTTCTTC. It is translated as CASSSPRDSYNEQFF.

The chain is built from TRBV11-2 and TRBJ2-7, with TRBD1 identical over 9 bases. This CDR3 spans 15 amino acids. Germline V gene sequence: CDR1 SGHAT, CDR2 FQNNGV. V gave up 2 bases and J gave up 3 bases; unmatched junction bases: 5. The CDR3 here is CASSLSGTGIYEQYV. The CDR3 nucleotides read TGTGCCAGCAGCTTATCCGGGACAGGGATCTACGAGCAGTACGTC.

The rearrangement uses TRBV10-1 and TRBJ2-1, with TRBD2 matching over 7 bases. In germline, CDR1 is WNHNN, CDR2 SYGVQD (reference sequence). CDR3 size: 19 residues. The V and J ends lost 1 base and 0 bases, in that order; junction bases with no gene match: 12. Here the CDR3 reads CASSELGGIYPSSYNEQFF. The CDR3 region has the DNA TGCGCCAGCAGTGAGTTGGGAGGGATTTATCCAAGCTCCTACAATGAGCAGTTCTTC.

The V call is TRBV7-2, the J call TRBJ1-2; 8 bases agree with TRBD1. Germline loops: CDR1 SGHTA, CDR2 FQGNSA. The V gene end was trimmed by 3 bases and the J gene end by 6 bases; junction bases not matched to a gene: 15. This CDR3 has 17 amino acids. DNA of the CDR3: TGTGCCAGCAGCTTGATACAGGGGGACTTTTCTATTAATGGCTACACCTTC. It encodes CASSLIQGDFSINGYTF.

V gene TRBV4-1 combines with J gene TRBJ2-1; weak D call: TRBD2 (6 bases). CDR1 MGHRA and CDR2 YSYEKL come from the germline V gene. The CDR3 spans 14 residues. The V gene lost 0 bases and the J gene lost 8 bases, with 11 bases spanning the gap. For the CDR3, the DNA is TGCGCCAGCAGCCAAGAATGGGACTTAGATGAGCAGTTCTTC. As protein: CASSQEWDLDEQFF.

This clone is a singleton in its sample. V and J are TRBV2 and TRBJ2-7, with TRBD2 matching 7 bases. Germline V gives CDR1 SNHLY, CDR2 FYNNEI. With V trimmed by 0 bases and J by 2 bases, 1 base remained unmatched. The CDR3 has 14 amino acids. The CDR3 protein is CASSEAGGTYEQYV. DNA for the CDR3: TGTGCCAGCAGTGAAGCCGGGGGGACCTACGAGCAGTACGTC.

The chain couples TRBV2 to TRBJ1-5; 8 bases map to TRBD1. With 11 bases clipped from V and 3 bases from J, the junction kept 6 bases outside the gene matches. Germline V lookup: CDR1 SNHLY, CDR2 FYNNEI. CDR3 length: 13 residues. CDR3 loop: CALGTGVNQPQHF. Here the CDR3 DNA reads TGTGCCCTGGGGACAGGAGTCAATCAGCCCCAGCATTTT.

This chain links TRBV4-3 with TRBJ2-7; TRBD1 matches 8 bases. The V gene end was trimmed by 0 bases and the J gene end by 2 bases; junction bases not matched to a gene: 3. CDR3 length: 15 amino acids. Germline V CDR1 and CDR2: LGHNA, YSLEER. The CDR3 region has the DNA TGCGCCAGCAGCCAAGAACCGGACAGGGCCTACGAGCAGTACTTC. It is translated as CASSQEPDRAYEQYF.

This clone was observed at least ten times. CDR3 amino acids: CASSIGGSGQPQHF. Written as DNA, the CDR3 is TGTGCCAGCAGTATTGGGGGCTCGGGACAGCCCCAGCATTTT. The genes are TRBV6-5 and TRBJ1-5, with D perhaps TRBD1 (6 bases). In germline, CDR1 is MNHEY, CDR2 SVGAGI. Trimming pared 5 bases from V and 7 bases from J, leaving 15 bases between. This CDR3 is built from 14 residues.

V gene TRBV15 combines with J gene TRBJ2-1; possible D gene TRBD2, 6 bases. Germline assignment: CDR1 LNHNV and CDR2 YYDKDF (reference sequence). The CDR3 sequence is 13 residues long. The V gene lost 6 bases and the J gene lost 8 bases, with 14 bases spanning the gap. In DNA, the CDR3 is TGTGCCACCAGGGACTATTTAAATGATGAGCAGTTCTTC. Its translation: CATRDYLNDEQFF.

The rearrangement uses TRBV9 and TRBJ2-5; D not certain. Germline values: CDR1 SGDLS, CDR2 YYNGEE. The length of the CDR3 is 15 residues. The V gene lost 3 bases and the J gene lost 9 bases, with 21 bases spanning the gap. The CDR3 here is CASSESLAGPSAQYF. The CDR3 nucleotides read TGTGCCAGCAGCGAAAGCCTCGCAGGCCCCTCAGCCCAGTACTTC.

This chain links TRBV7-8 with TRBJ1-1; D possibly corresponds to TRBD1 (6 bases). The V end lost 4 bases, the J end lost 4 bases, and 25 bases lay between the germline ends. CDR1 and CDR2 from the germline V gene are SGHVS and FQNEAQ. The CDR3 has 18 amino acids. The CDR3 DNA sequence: TGTGCCAGCAGCTCGCACCCTGACAGGCGGAGGACAGTCACTGAAGCTTTCTTT. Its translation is CASSSHPDRRRTVTEAFF.

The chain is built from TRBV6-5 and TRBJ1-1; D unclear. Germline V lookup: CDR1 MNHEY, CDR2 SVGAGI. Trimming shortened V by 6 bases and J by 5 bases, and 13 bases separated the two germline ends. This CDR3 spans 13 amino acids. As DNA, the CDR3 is TGTGCCAGCAGAAACGGGGTCGGAACTGAAGCTTTCTTT. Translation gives CASRNGVGTEAFF.

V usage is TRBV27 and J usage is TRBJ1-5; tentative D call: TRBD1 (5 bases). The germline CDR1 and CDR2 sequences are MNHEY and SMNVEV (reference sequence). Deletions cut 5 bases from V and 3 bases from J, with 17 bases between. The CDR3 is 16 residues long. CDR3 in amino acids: CASSLAGDPINQPQHF. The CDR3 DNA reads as TGTGCCAGCAGTCTGGCGGGGGACCCAATCAATCAGCCCCAGCATTTT.

CDR3 amino acids: CASTADRYPYEQYF. DNA of the CDR3: TGTGCCAGCACCGCCGACAGGTACCCCTACGAGCAGTACTTC. The chain couples TRBV5-4 to TRBJ2-7, with D tentatively TRBD1 (6 bases). The germline V and J ends were trimmed by 6 bases and 2 bases, with 15 bases remaining between them. CDR1 SGHNT and CDR2 YYREEE come from the germline V gene (reference sequence). There are 14 residues in the CDR3.

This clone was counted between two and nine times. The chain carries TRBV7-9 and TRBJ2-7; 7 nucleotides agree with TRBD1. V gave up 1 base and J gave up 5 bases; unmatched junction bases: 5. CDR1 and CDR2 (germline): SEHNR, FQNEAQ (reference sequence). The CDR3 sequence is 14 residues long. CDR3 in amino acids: CASSLVDRVDEQYF. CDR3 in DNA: TGTGCCAGCAGCTTAGTAGACAGGGTCGACGAGCAGTACTTC.

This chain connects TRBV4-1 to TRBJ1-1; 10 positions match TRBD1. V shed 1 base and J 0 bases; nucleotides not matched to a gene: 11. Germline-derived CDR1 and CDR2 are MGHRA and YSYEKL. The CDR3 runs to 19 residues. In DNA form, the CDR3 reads TGCGCCAGCAGCCAAGCTTGGCGGGACAGGGGACATATGAACACTGAAGCTTTCTTT. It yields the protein CASSQAWRDRGHMNTEAFF.

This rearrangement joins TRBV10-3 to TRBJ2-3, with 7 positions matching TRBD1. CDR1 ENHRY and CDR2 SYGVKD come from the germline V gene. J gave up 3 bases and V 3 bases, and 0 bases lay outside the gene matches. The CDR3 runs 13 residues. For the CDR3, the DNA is TGTGCCATCAGTGACAGGGGGACAGATACGCAGTATTTT. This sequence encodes CAISDRGTDTQYF.

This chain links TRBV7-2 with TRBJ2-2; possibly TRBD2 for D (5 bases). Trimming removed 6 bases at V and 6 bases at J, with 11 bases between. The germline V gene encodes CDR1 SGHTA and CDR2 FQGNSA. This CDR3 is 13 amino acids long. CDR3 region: CASRPTSAGELFF. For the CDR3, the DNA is TGTGCCAGCAGACCCACTAGTGCCGGGGAGCTGTTTTTT. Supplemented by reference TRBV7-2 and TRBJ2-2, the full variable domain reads GAGVSQSPSNKVTEKGKDVELRCDPISGHTALYWYRQSLGQGLEFLIYFQGNSAPDKSGLPSDRFSAERTGGSVSTLTIQRTQQEDSAVYLCASRPTSAGELFFGEGSRLTVL.

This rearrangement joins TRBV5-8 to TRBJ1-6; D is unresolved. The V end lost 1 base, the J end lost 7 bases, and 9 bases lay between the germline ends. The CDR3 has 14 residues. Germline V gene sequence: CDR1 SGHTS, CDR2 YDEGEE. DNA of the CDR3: TGTGCCAGCAGCTTGTCTCTCGGGAATTCACCCCTCCACTTT. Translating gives CASSLSLGNSPLHF.

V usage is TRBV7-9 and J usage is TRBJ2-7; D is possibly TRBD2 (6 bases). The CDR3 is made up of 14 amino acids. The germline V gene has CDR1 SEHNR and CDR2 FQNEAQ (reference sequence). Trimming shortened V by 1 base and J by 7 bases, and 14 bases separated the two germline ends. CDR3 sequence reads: CASSLDGGIREQYF. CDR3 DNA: TGTGCCAGCAGCTTAGACGGCGGGATACGAGAGCAGTACTTC.

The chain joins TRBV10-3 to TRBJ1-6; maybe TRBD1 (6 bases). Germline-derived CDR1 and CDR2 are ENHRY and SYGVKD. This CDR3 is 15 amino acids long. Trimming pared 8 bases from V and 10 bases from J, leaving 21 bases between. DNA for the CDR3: TGTGCCATCCAGATACTCCGGGACAAAGAGTCACCCCTCCACTTT. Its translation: CAIQILRDKESPLHF.

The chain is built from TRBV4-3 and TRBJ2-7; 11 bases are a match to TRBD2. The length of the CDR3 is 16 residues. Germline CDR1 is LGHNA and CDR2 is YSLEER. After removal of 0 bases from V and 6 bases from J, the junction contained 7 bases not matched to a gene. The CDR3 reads CASSQDPLLAGAEQYF. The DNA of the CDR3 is TGCGCCAGCAGCCAAGATCCCCTACTAGCGGGGGCCGAGCAGTACTTC.

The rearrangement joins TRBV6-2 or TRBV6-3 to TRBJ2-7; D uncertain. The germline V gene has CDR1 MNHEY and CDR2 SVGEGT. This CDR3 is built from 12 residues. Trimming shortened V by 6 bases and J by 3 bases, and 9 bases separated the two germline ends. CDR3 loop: CASSRGFYEQYV. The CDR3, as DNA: TGTGCCAGCAGCCGCGGATTCTACGAGCAGTACGTC.

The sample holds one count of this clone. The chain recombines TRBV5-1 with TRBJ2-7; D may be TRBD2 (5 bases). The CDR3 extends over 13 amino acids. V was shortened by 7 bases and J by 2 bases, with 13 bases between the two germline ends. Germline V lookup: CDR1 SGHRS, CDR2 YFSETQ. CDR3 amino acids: CASHIAAAYEQYF. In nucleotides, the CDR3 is TGCGCCAGCCATATAGCAGCGGCCTACGAGCAGTACTTC.

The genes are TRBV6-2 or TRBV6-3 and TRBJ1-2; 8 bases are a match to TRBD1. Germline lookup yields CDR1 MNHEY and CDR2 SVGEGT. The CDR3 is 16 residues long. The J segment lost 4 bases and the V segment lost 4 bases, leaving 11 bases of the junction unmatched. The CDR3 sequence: CASSLNRDRRVYGYTF. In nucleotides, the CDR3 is TGTGCCAGCAGTTTAAACCGGGACAGGCGAGTCTATGGCTACACCTTC.

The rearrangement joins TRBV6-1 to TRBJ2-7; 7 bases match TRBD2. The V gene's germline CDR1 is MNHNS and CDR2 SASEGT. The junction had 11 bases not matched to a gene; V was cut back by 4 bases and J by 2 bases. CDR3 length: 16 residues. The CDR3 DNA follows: TGTGCCAGCAGTGTCGGGATGGGAGGGGACGCCTACGAGCAGTACTTC. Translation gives CASSVGMGGDAYEQYF.

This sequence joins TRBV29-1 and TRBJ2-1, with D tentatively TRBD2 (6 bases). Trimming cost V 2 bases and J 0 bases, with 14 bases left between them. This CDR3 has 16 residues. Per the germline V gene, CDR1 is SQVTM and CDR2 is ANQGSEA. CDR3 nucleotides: TGCAGCGTTGAACTTAGCGGTCTAAGCTCCTACAATGAGCAGTTCTTC. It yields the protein CSVELSGLSSYNEQFF.

In nucleotides, the CDR3 is TGTGCCAGCAGTGAAGCTTTTGGGGGGGCGTCTTCTGGCTACACCTTC. It codes for CASSEAFGGASSGYTF. The rearrangement uses TRBV6-1 and TRBJ1-2; D might be TRBD1 (6 bases). This CDR3 has 16 residues. Trimming pared 0 bases from V and 7 bases from J, leaving 18 bases between. The germline V gene has CDR1 MNHNS and CDR2 SASEGT.

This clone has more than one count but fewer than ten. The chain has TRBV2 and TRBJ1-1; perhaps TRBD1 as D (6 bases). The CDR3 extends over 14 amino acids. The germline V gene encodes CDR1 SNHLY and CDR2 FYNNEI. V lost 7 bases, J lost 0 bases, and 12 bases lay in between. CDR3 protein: CASILGTMNTEAFF. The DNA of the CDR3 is TGTGCCAGCATTCTTGGGACAATGAACACTGAAGCTTTCTTT.